The 21 T cell receptor beta chains presented below share a single source sample, sequenced in a study of cytomegalovirus exposure and HLA in healthy donors. Repertoires were generated with immunoSEQ multiplex PCR, while TCRdb's copy carries only in-frame clones and drops some. The sample includes 200,000 to 250,000 clones, around four fifths of them seen just once. The specimen sequenced was PBMCs. Receptor source: a young woman in good health and CMV-seropositive.

This clone was picked up one time. The V call is TRBV9, the J call TRBJ1-1, with D unclear. There are 14 residues in the CDR3. Looked up from germline, CDR1 is SGDLS and CDR2 is YYNGEE. Trimming removed 1 base from V and 4 bases from J, with 11 bases in between. The CDR3 sequence is CASSVTAVGTEAFF. The CDR3 nucleotides read TGTGCCAGCAGCGTAACGGCGGTCGGCACTGAAGCTTTCTTT.

DNA of the CDR3: TGTGCCAGCAGTCCTACCGGGACAGTGGGTTACGAGCAGTACTTC. As protein: CASSPTGTVGYEQYF. The J gene is TRBJ2-7, the V gene TRBV28; 7 bases fit TRBD1. The CDR3 is 15 amino acids. Looked up from germline, CDR1 is MDHEN and CDR2 is SYDVKM. V lost 5 bases and J lost 4; bases outside the gene matches: 11.

The chain is built from TRBV6-1 and TRBJ2-1; 14 nucleotides match TRBD2. CDR1 is MNHNS, CDR2 SASEGT, per germline. CDR3 length: 15 amino acids. V dropped 6 bases and J dropped 8; count of bases not matched to a gene: 6. The CDR3 is CASRPGLAGVYEQFF. The CDR3 DNA is TGTGCCAGCAGACCGGGACTAGCGGGAGTTTATGAGCAGTTCTTC.

The sample holds a few counts of this clone. The rearrangement uses TRBV4-3 and TRBJ1-2; unclear D gene. There are 14 residues in the CDR3. Trimming shortened V by 4 bases and J by 1 base, and 10 bases separated the two germline ends. Germline V gives CDR1 LGHNA, CDR2 YSLEER. In nucleotides, the CDR3 is TGCGCCAGCAGCCGCGCAGATGGTAACTATGGCTACACCTTC. This translates into CASSRADGNYGYTF.

This clone has just one count. The V gene is TRBV10-3, the J gene TRBJ1-1, with 9 positions matching TRBD1. The V gene end was trimmed by 7 bases and the J gene end by 8 bases; junction bases not matched to a gene: 8. Germline lookup yields CDR1 ENHRY and CDR2 SYGVKD. This CDR3 region has 13 residues. The CDR3 sequence is CAITTGQGVEAFF. CDR3 bases: TGTGCCATCACCACGGGACAGGGTGTCGAAGCTTTCTTT.

The V gene is TRBV27, the J gene TRBJ1-5; D not certain. The CDR3 totals 14 residues. CDR1 and CDR2 (germline): MNHEY, SMNVEV (reference sequence). Trimming pared 4 bases from V and 2 bases from J, leaving 9 bases between. CDR3 in amino acids: CASSWTPGNQPQHF. CDR3 bases: TGTGCCAGCAGTTGGACCCCGGGCAATCAGCCCCAGCATTTT.

The rearrangement links TRBV6-5 to TRBJ2-1; 9 positions match TRBD1. This CDR3 has 15 residues. Germline trimming cut 2 bases from V and 7 bases from J; bases unmatched to any gene: 6. Germline V CDR1 and CDR2: MNHEY, SVGAGI. CDR3 amino acids: CASSYRTGDKNEQFF. The DNA for the CDR3 is TGTGCCAGCAGTTACCGGACAGGGGATAAGAATGAGCAGTTCTTC.

The J gene is TRBJ2-1, the V gene TRBV9; 10 bases fit TRBD1. CDR1 is SGDLS and CDR2 is YYNGEE in the germline V gene. V was pared by 4 bases and J by 8 bases, with 12 bases of the junction left unmatched. The CDR3 has 16 amino acids. The CDR3 loop reads CASSYGTGVLVDEQFF. The CDR3 DNA follows: TGTGCCAGCAGCTACGGGACAGGGGTATTGGTCGATGAGCAGTTCTTC.

This chain joins TRBV28 and TRBJ1-2; TRBD1 matches 7 bases. The J segment lost 8 bases and the V segment lost 7 bases, leaving 10 bases of the junction unmatched. This CDR3 has 13 amino acids. CDR1 and CDR2 from the germline V gene are MDHEN and SYDVKM. CDR3 in DNA: TGTGCCAGCAACCAAATGACAGGGCCCGGCTACACCTTC. It translates to CASNQMTGPGYTF.

The chain joins TRBV13 to TRBJ2-7; 7 nucleotides match TRBD2. This CDR3 contains 15 residues. CDR1 is PRHDT, CDR2 FYEKMQ, per germline (reference sequence). V gave up 5 bases and J gave up 2 bases; unmatched junction bases: 9. CDR3 sequence (DNA): TGTGCCAGCAGCACCGGCGGGAGCGCTACCTACGAGCAGTACTTC. It encodes CASSTGGSATYEQYF.

The chain joins TRBV6-5 to TRBJ2-1; 11 nucleotides align to TRBD2. J gave up 5 bases and V 7 bases, and 7 bases lay outside the gene matches. CDR3 length equals 15 residues. The germline CDR1 and CDR2 sequences are MNHEY and SVGAGI. CDR3 region: CASIHTSGGNNEQFF. The CDR3 coding sequence is TGTGCCAGCATCCACACTAGCGGGGGAAACAATGAGCAGTTCTTC.

The V and J genes are TRBV5-6 and TRBJ2-7, with 9 positions matching TRBD1. The CDR3 is 14 residues long. Germline assignment: CDR1 SGHDT and CDR2 YYEEEE. V lost 4 bases and J lost 3; bases outside the gene matches: 5. CDR3 amino acids: CASSPGQGFYEQYF. The CDR3 DNA sequence: TGTGCCAGCAGCCCGGGACAGGGTTTCTACGAGCAGTACTTC.

This clone was seen only a few times. The chain carries TRBV2 and TRBJ2-7; D unresolved. Germline values: CDR1 SNHLY, CDR2 FYNNEI. The CDR3 spans 12 residues. V lost 7 bases and J lost 4, with 11 bases in between. Here the CDR3 reads CASTPLGYEQYF. The CDR3 nucleotides are TGTGCCAGCACCCCGCTAGGGTACGAGCAGTACTTC. Looking up the rest from reference TRBV2 and TRBJ2-7 gives the full variable domain: EPEVTQTPSHQVTQMGQEVILRCVPISNHLYFYWYRQILGQKVEFLVSFYNNEISEKSEIFDDQFSVERPDGSNFTLKIRSTKLEDSAMYFCASTPLGYEQYFGPGTRLTVT.

The chain has TRBV27 and TRBJ1-1; D gene uncertain. The germline gives CDR1 MNHEY, CDR2 SMNVEV (reference sequence). This CDR3 is 14 amino acids long. The V end lost 6 bases, the J end lost 3 bases, and 14 bases lay between the germline ends. The DNA of the CDR3 is TGTGCCAGCAGCAAGCACCGGGCCGACACTGAAGCTTTCTTT. Translated: CASSKHRADTEAFF.

This chain joins TRBV19 and TRBJ1-2; D is unclear. The V end was cut by 5 bases, the J end by 4 bases, with 17 bases between. CDR1 is LNHDA and CDR2 is SQIVND in the germline V gene (reference sequence). This CDR3 comprises 15 residues. This CDR3 is CASSLRKQSLYGYTF. The CDR3 nucleotides are TGTGCCAGTAGTCTGAGAAAACAGTCTCTCTATGGCTACACCTTC.

The genes are TRBV11-2 and TRBJ1-1; D is ambiguous. Trimming took off 5 bases at V and 3 bases at J, with 16 bases between the two ends. There are 15 residues in the CDR3. CDR1 and CDR2 (germline): SGHAT, FQNNGV. The CDR3 is CASSRGGSMHTEAFF. CDR3 coding DNA: TGTGCCAGCAGCCGGGGTGGGTCCATGCACACTGAAGCTTTCTTT.

This sequence joins TRBV6-5 and TRBJ2-1; D is uncertain. V lost 3 bases to trimming and J lost 1 base, with 10 bases between them. There are 15 residues in the CDR3. Germline CDR1 is MNHEY and CDR2 is SVGAGI. DNA of the CDR3: TGTGCCAGCAGTTATGAGGCAGAGTCCTACAATGAGCAGTTCTTC. Protein sequence: CASSYEAESYNEQFF.

The genes are TRBV30 and TRBJ2-1; D is uncertain. V was shortened by 2 bases and J by 7 bases, with 6 bases between the two germline ends. The CDR3 covers 11 residues. The V gene's germline CDR1 is GTSNPN and CDR2 SVGIG (reference sequence). The CDR3 spells CAWSLWNEQFF. The CDR3 DNA is TGTGCCTGGAGTTTGTGGAATGAGCAGTTCTTC.

Notes on this clone: Other nucleotide sequences from this sample produce the same CDR3. The gene calls are TRBV2 and TRBJ1-2; no firm D call. CDR1 is SNHLY and CDR2 is FYNNEI in the germline V gene. Trimming cost V 2 bases and J 4 bases, with 8 bases left between them. This CDR3 contains 13 residues. CDR3 sequence (DNA): TGTGCCAGCAGTGAAAGGCAGGTCTATGGCTACACCTTC. Amino acid sequence: CASSERQVYGYTF.

This clone is a singleton in its sample. V usage is TRBV25-1 and J usage is TRBJ2-1; tentatively, D is TRBD2 (6 bases). Trimming took off 3 bases at V and 1 base at J, with 16 bases between the two ends. Germline CDR1 is MGHDK and CDR2 is SYGVNS. The CDR3 is 17 residues long. The CDR3: CASSDPKVGGSYNEQFF. The CDR3 DNA reads TGTGCCAGCAGTGACCCCAAAGTAGGAGGGTCCTACAATGAGCAGTTCTTC.

This chain links TRBV29-1 with TRBJ2-3, with D possibly being TRBD1 (6 bases). The CDR3 is 12 amino acids. Looked up from germline, CDR1 is SQVTM and CDR2 is ANQGSEA. CDR3 in amino acids: CTTGQGQDTQYF. The CDR3 DNA is TGCACCACGGGGCAGGGGCAAGATACGCAGTATTTT.